This T cell receptor beta chain originates from a study of CD8 T cells in ankylosing spondylitis. Many counts were recorded for this clonotype. Its antigen is currently unknown. 5'-RACE, quantitative and with molecular barcodes, yielded the TCR beta libraries. Via MiXCR, TCRdb re-called the 5' RACE reads, giving one row per CDR3 protein. The sample carries 200,000 to 250,000 distinct CDR3 sequences, roughly 24% recorded once. With V trimmed by 4 bases and J by 4 bases, 2 bases remained unmatched. CDR3 length: 14 residues. Germline V CDR1 and CDR2: MNHNS, SASEGT. General observations from the study: Prior work had noted some motif variants in reactive arthritis blood and synovial fluid. Blood of patients with ankylosing spondylitis appeared to be characterized by a TCR beta motif of eight highly homologous variants. Disease-linked clones had a CD8+ phenotype and relatively low frequency in peripheral blood.

The sequencing input was blood, either unsorted or a sorted T cell fraction (not recorded which). The chain combines TRBV6-1 with TRBJ1-1, with 11 bases matching TRBD1. The receptor's source is a male donor with ankylosing spondylitis or in good health (not recorded which). The CDR3 loop is CASSGTGGRTEAFF. Here the CDR3 DNA reads TGTGCCAGCAGTGGGACAGGGGGCCGCACTGAAGCTTTCTTT.